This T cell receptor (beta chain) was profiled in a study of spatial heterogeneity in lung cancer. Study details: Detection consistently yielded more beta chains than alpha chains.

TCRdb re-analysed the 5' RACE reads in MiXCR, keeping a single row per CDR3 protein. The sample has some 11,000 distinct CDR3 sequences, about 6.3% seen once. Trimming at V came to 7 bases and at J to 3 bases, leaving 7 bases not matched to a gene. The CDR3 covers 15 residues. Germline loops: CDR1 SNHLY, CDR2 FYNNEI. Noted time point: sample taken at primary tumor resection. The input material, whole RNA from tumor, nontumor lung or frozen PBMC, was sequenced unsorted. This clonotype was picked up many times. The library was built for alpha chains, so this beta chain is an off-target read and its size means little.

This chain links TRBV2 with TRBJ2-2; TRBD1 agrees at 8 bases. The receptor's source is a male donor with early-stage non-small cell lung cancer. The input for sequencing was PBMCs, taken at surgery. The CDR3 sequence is CASTLQGGYTGELFF. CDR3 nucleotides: TGTGCCAGCACCCTACAGGGGGGATACACCGGGGAGCTGTTTTTT.